Listed below are T cell receptor beta chains from one sample, sequenced in a study of blood T cell repertoires in COVID-19. Measured with immunoSEQ multiplex PCR; TCRdb has only the in-frame clones, and not every one. This table has some 260,000 clones, approximately 90% appearing once. The source material was peripheral blood. The receptors were sampled from a man between 18 and 29 years old with active or convalescent COVID-19. Both conserved end residues are part of each CDR3. Fields, in order: J gene, V gene, D gene, CDR3 protein, CDR3 DNA. A D gene is named only where the DNA matches it firmly.

>TRBJ1-6|TRBV4-1|-
CASSQRSPTEENSPLHF
TGCGCCAGCAGCCAGAGATCCCCGACAGAGGAAAATTCACCCCTCCACTTT
>TRBJ1-6|TRBV4-3|-
CASSQEVKTALSPLHF
TGCGCCAGCAGCCAAGAAGTCAAGACTGCCTTATCACCCCTCCACTTT
>TRBJ1-2|TRBV11-1|-
CASSLGYRSNYGYTF
TGTGCCAGCAGCTTAGGGTACCGGTCTAACTATGGCTACACCTTC
>TRBJ2-2|TRBV18|-
CASSSPGGFHTGELFF
TGTGCCAGCTCATCGCCGGGGGGCTTTCACACCGGGGAGCTGTTTTTT
>TRBJ2-7|TRBV18|TRBD2
CASSPFSGGSGEQYF
TGTGCCAGCTCACCCTTTAGCGGGGGGTCCGGCGAGCAGTACTTC
>TRBJ2-5|TRBV23-1|-
CASSQPTIQDGRGETQYF
TGCGCCAGCAGTCAACCAACGATTCAGGATGGACGGGGAGAGACCCAGTACTTC
>TRBJ2-7|TRBV3-1/TRBV3-2|TRBD2
CASSQEAGLDEQYF
TGTGCCAGCAGCCAAGAAGCGGGGCTTGACGAGCAGTACTTC
>TRBJ2-2|TRBV15|-
CATSRERGAGTGELFF
TGTGCCACCAGCAGAGAACGGGGGGCTGGGACCGGGGAGCTGTTTTTT
>TRBJ2-5|TRBV5-6|-
CASSLGSQETQYF
TGTGCCAGCAGCTTGGGGAGCCAAGAGACCCAGTACTTC
>TRBJ1-5|TRBV28|TRBD1
CASRKSGQGGQPQHF
TGTGCCAGCAGGAAGTCGGGACAGGGAGGTCAGCCCCAGCATTTT
>TRBJ1-1|TRBV27|TRBD1
CASSFTYHYRGTTEAFF
TGTGCCAGCAGTTTCACGTACCACTACAGGGGAACGACTGAAGCTTTCTTT